The present T cell receptor (beta chain) was sequenced within a study of blood T cell repertoires in COVID-19. The table came from immunoSEQ multiplex PCR; TCRdb's copy has only in-frame clones and leaves some out. This table holds 300,000 to 350,000 clones, 80% to 95% found once. The length of the CDR3 is 12 residues. V gave up 7 bases and J gave up 5 bases, with 11 bases separating them. Germline loops: CDR1 LNHDA, CDR2 SQIVND (reference sequence). The V and J genes are TRBV19 and TRBJ1-1; D remains ambiguous. Sequencing was carried out using peripheral blood. This TCR was recovered from a woman aged 25-40 years with COVID-19, enrolled during active disease. The DNA for the CDR3 is TGTGCCAGTACTGGGTCGGGAACTGAAGCTTTCTTT. Translated: CASTGSGTEAFF.